The rows below give T cell receptor beta chains drawn from one sample of a study of technical replicates of blood from a few donors. Sequencing used immunoSEQ multiplex PCR; TCRdb keeps in-frame clones, though not all of them. This table has 81,000 or so clones, around 96% appearing once. Sequencing was performed on T cells isolated from PBMCs. The receptors originated from a human donor in good health. The CDR3 runs from the conserved cysteine through the conserved F or W. Each record gives: J gene, clone size, CDR3 length, D gene, V gene, CDR3 protein, CDR3 DNA. A D gene is named only where the DNA matches it firmly. A row's size may be missing; if present it is once, few, many or a size class.

j_call: TRBJ2-2; clone_size: .; cdr3_length: 15; d_call: TRBD1; v_call: TRBV6-1; cdr3_aa: CASREGGSRTGELFF; cdr3_nt: TGTGCCAGCCGCGAAGGGGGCTCAAGGACCGGGGAGCTGTTTTTT
j_call: TRBJ2-1; clone_size: .; cdr3_length: 13; d_call: .; v_call: TRBV18; cdr3_aa: CASSPPVYNEQFF; cdr3_nt: TGTGCCAGCTCACCACCCGTGTACAATGAGCAGTTCTTC
j_call: TRBJ2-1; clone_size: .; cdr3_length: 16; d_call: TRBD2; v_call: TRBV28; cdr3_aa: CASSLLGLAGGNEQFF; cdr3_nt: TGTGCCAGCAGTTTATTGGGGTTGGCGGGAGGGAATGAGCAGTTCTTC
j_call: TRBJ2-7; clone_size: .; cdr3_length: 14; d_call: .; v_call: TRBV6-5; cdr3_aa: CASSYARDIYEQYF; cdr3_nt: TGTGCCAGCAGTTACGCCCGGGACATCTACGAGCAGTACTTC
j_call: TRBJ1-4; clone_size: .; cdr3_length: 18; d_call: TRBD1; v_call: TRBV10-3; cdr3_aa: CAISEATGGMPTNEKLFF; cdr3_nt: TGTGCCATCAGTGAGGCGACAGGGGGTATGCCAACTAATGAAAAACTGTTTTTT
j_call: TRBJ2-7; clone_size: .; cdr3_length: 15; d_call: TRBD1; v_call: TRBV7-8; cdr3_aa: CASSQARDRFNEQYF; cdr3_nt: TGTGCCAGCAGCCAGGCGCGGGACAGGTTCAACGAGCAGTACTTC
j_call: TRBJ2-1; clone_size: .; cdr3_length: 16; d_call: TRBD1; v_call: TRBV7-9; cdr3_aa: CASSATRDRGRGEQFF; cdr3_nt: TGTGCCAGCAGCGCCACCCGGGACAGGGGGAGAGGTGAGCAGTTCTTC
j_call: TRBJ2-3; clone_size: .; cdr3_length: 14; d_call: .; v_call: TRBV6-1; cdr3_aa: CASSPDWRADTQYF; cdr3_nt: TGTGCCAGCAGCCCGGACTGGCGCGCAGATACGCAGTATTTT
j_call: TRBJ1-2; clone_size: .; cdr3_length: 10; d_call: TRBD1; v_call: TRBV30; cdr3_aa: CALQDRSSTF; cdr3_nt: TGTGCCTTACAGGACAGGTCGAGCACCTTC
j_call: TRBJ2-1; clone_size: .; cdr3_length: 16; d_call: TRBD2; v_call: TRBV11-2; cdr3_aa: CASSSPRSGGLNEQFF; cdr3_nt: TGTGCCAGCAGCTCCCCTCGGTCGGGAGGGCTCAATGAGCAGTTCTTC
j_call: TRBJ2-1; clone_size: .; cdr3_length: 12; d_call: .; v_call: TRBV11-3; cdr3_aa: CASSLGNNEQFF; cdr3_nt: TGTGCCAGCAGCTTAGGTAACAATGAGCAGTTCTTC
j_call: TRBJ1-5; clone_size: .; cdr3_length: 16; d_call: .; v_call: TRBV21-1; cdr3_aa: CASSEGWAASNQPQHF; cdr3_nt: TGTGCCAGCAGCGAAGGGTGGGCAGCAAGCAATCAGCCCCAGCATTTT
j_call: TRBJ1-1; clone_size: .; cdr3_length: 14; d_call: .; v_call: TRBV7-2; cdr3_aa: CASSASPANTEAFF; cdr3_nt: TGTGCCAGCAGCGCGAGCCCCGCGAACACTGAAGCTTTCTTT
j_call: TRBJ1-6; clone_size: .; cdr3_length: 11; d_call: TRBD1; v_call: TRBV25-1; cdr3_aa: CASRGTGVLHF; cdr3_nt: TGTGCCAGCAGGGGGACAGGCGTCCTCCACTTT
j_call: TRBJ1-2; clone_size: .; cdr3_length: 12; d_call: .; v_call: TRBV7-9; cdr3_aa: CASSLDNRGYTF; cdr3_nt: TGTGCCAGCAGCTTAGATAATCGGGGCTACACCTTC
j_call: TRBJ2-7; clone_size: .; cdr3_length: 15; d_call: .; v_call: TRBV5-1; cdr3_aa: CASSLLTAVPYEQYF; cdr3_nt: TGCGCCAGCAGCTTATTGACGGCGGTTCCCTACGAGCAGTACTTC
j_call: TRBJ1-6; clone_size: .; cdr3_length: 13; d_call: .; v_call: TRBV28; cdr3_aa: CASSLLGPEGDHF; cdr3_nt: TGTGCCAGCAGTTTATTAGGCCCGGAAGGGGATCACTTT
j_call: TRBJ1-1; clone_size: .; cdr3_length: 18; d_call: .; v_call: TRBV7-3; cdr3_aa: CASSLRGKDYTGFAEAFF; cdr3_nt: TGTGCCAGCAGCTTAAGGGGGAAGGACTATACCGGGTTCGCTGAAGCTTTCTTT
j_call: TRBJ2-5; clone_size: .; cdr3_length: 13; d_call: .; v_call: TRBV6-5; cdr3_aa: CASRRNSGETQYF; cdr3_nt: TGTGCCAGCAGACGAAATAGTGGAGAGACCCAGTACTTC
j_call: TRBJ1-5; clone_size: few; cdr3_length: 16; d_call: .; v_call: TRBV7-9; cdr3_aa: CASSTAGGGGNQPQHF; cdr3_nt: TGTGCCAGCAGTACAGCGGGAGGAGGTGGCAATCAGCCCCAGCATTTT
j_call: TRBJ1-2; clone_size: .; cdr3_length: 11; d_call: .; v_call: TRBV20-1; cdr3_aa: CSAPINYGYTF; cdr3_nt: TGCAGTGCTCCTATAAACTATGGCTACACCTTC
j_call: TRBJ2-3; clone_size: .; cdr3_length: 16; d_call: .; v_call: TRBV5-1; cdr3_aa: CASSPQGGTNTDTQYF; cdr3_nt: TGCGCCAGCAGCCCACAGGGGGGGACTAACACAGATACGCAGTATTTT
j_call: TRBJ1-6; clone_size: .; cdr3_length: 15; d_call: .; v_call: TRBV5-6; cdr3_aa: CASSLGDGRHSPLHF; cdr3_nt: TGTGCCAGCAGCTTGGGAGACGGGAGGCATTCACCCCTCCACTTT
j_call: TRBJ2-7; clone_size: .; cdr3_length: 13; d_call: .; v_call: TRBV2; cdr3_aa: CASDDRMSYEQYF; cdr3_nt: TGTGCCAGCGACGACAGGATGAGTTACGAGCAGTACTTC
j_call: TRBJ2-1; clone_size: .; cdr3_length: 18; d_call: TRBD2; v_call: TRBV10-3; cdr3_aa: CAIRSGLAGGISYNEQFF; cdr3_nt: TGTGCCATCCGATCGGGTCTAGCGGGGGGAATCTCCTACAATGAGCAGTTCTTC
j_call: TRBJ2-1; clone_size: once; cdr3_length: 16; d_call: TRBD2; v_call: TRBV4-1; cdr3_aa: CASSQTFGGMYNEQFF; cdr3_nt: TGCGCCAGCAGCCAAACGTTCGGGGGGATGTACAATGAGCAGTTCTTC
j_call: TRBJ2-7; clone_size: .; cdr3_length: 11; d_call: .; v_call: TRBV20-1; cdr3_aa: CSARTAYEQYF; cdr3_nt: TGCAGTGCCAGGACTGCCTACGAGCAGTACTTC
j_call: TRBJ1-1; clone_size: .; cdr3_length: 15; d_call: .; v_call: TRBV5-4; cdr3_aa: CASSLVGQLATEAFF; cdr3_nt: TGTGCCAGCAGCTTGGTCGGACAGCTTGCCACTGAAGCTTTCTTT
j_call: TRBJ1-2; clone_size: once; cdr3_length: 13; d_call: .; v_call: TRBV29-1; cdr3_aa: CSVVRGGDGGYTF; cdr3_nt: TGCAGCGTTGTTCGGGGGGGCGACGGCGGCTACACCTTC